This T cell receptor (beta chain) came from a study of T cells in localized non-small cell lung cancer. General study points: A single tumor region was sequenced, leaving heterogeneity possible. The study linked higher blood T cell density to longer overall survival. Uninvolved adjacent lung, not tumor, had the highest T cell clonality. The appearance of a median approximately 57 of the top 100 tumor clones was seen in adjacent lung.

Trimming pared 2 bases from V and 9 bases from J, leaving 14 bases between. CDR3 size: 14 residues. Clones were sequenced by immunoSEQ multiplex PCR, and TCRdb holds only the in-frame ones, with some missing. The sample carries roughly 4,700 clones, over 20% recorded once. This clone was observed at least ten times. Its target is not known. Sample: lung tumor tissue, taken before any cancer treatment. The chain combines TRBV6-7 with TRBJ1-5; D is unresolved. TRBV6-7 is identified as an open reading frame with a role that is uncertain. The sequence was obtained from a female donor older than 55 with stage I lung adenocarcinoma. As DNA, the CDR3 is TGTGCCAGCAGTTACGTTGGTCTCGGGAGGCCCCAGCATTTT. Translating it yields CASSYVGLGRPQHF.